Reported below is one T cell receptor (beta chain). This record belongs to a study of blood T cell repertoires in COVID-19. As for the study in general: The United States, Italy and Spain provided the acute and convalescent COVID-19 samples. Nucleic acid was either cDNA or gDNA, and it came from T cells, B-cell-depleted T cells, or PBMCs.

The ends were cut back, 1 base at V and 0 bases at J, with 16 bases in the middle. The germline gives CDR1 LGHDT, CDR2 YNNKEL (reference sequence). This CDR3 is built from 17 residues. In the source study's methods: Nucleated cell number was recorded as an estimate derived from reference gene primer amplification. Only in-frame clones appear in the TCRdb table, and some are missing; sequencing was by immunoSEQ multiplex PCR. The V and J calls and clone size come from that table; D and trimming were worked out from the DNA. The sample includes about 200,000 clones, approximately 84% of them seen just once.

The TCR was taken from a woman of 80 years or more with acute or convalescent COVID-19. The sequencing input was peripheral blood. This chain connects TRBV3-1 (or the pseudogene TRBV3-2) to TRBJ2-7; D may be TRBD2 (6 bases). Here the CDR3 DNA reads TGTGCCAGCAGCCAAGTGCCCCGGGACTCCTACTCCTACGAGCAGTACTTC. This translates into CASSQVPRDSYSYEQYF.